A single sample is the source of the 8 T cell receptor beta chains below, sequenced in a study of chemoradiotherapy in HPV16-positive cancers. TCRdb keeps only in-frame clones here, not all; method: immunoSEQ multiplex PCR. The sample has fewer than 3,000 clones, around 90% seen once. The sequencing used tumor tissue, collected from a patient who underwent chemoradiotherapy. These receptors came from a human donor with HPV-associated anogenital cancer.

This chain uses TRBV7-2 with TRBJ1-1; 9 nucleotides match TRBD1. The CDR3 is 12 residues long. With V trimmed by 4 bases and J by 11 bases, 5 bases remained unmatched. Germline-derived CDR1 and CDR2 are SGHTA and FQGNSA. As DNA, the CDR3 is TGTGCCAGCAGCTCCGGGACAGGGAAGGCTTTCTTT. Amino acids: CASSSGTGKAFF.

This rearrangement joins TRBV6-5 to TRBJ1-1; D remains ambiguous. V lost 2 bases, J lost 4 bases, and 11 bases lay in between. The CDR3 is 14 residues long. Germline CDR1 is MNHEY and CDR2 is SVGAGI. The chain's CDR3 is CASSYNLEFTEAFF. The CDR3 nucleotides read TGTGCCAGCAGTTACAATCTTGAATTCACTGAAGCTTTCTTT.

The CDR3 sequence: CASSQDSAGGPGTDTQYF. CDR3 DNA sequence: TGCGCCAGCAGCCAAGATTCAGCGGGAGGGCCGGGCACAGATACGCAGTATTTT. This sequence joins TRBV4-1 and TRBJ2-3; TRBD2 agrees at 10 bases. V shed 0 bases and J 1 base; nucleotides not matched to a gene: 7. The CDR3 consists of 18 residues. Looked up from germline, CDR1 is MGHRA and CDR2 is YSYEKL.

V usage is TRBV6-5 and J usage is TRBJ2-7, with D possibly being TRBD1 or TRBD2 (5 bases each). The germline V gene encodes CDR1 MNHEY and CDR2 SVGAGI. V lost 5 bases and J 4 bases, leaving 15 bases between the germline ends. There are 14 residues in the CDR3. In nucleotides, the CDR3 is TGTGCCAGCAGTGCACTGGGGGTCTCATACGAGCAGTACTTC. Translation gives CASSALGVSYEQYF.

This rearrangement joins TRBV7-2 to TRBJ2-3; D not resolved. V lost 1 base and J 0 bases, leaving 11 bases between the germline ends. The CDR3 is 16 residues long. The germline V gene encodes CDR1 SGHTA and CDR2 FQGNSA. CDR3: CASSLGAEVSTDTQYF. The CDR3 DNA is TGTGCCAGCAGCTTAGGGGCCGAAGTCAGCACAGATACGCAGTATTTT.

The rearrangement uses TRBV6-5 and TRBJ1-2; D might be TRBD1 (5 bases). Per germline, CDR1 MNHEY and CDR2 SVGAGI. Trimming removed 7 bases at V and 7 bases at J, with 13 bases between. CDR3 length equals 12 residues. This CDR3 is CASTGGTSGYTF. CDR3 DNA sequence: TGTGCCAGCACCGGGGGTACGAGTGGCTACACCTTC.

The genes are TRBV7-3 and TRBJ2-1; D unclear. V lost 2 bases and J 8 bases, leaving 10 bases between the germline ends. This CDR3 has 13 residues. Germline CDR1 reads SGHTA; CDR2 reads FQGTGA. The CDR3 region is CASSLGKVHEQFF. The CDR3 nucleotides are TGTGCCAGCAGCTTAGGCAAGGTCCATGAGCAGTTCTTC. Using reference TRBV7-3 and TRBJ2-1 for the parts outside the CDR3, the full variable domain is GAGVSQTPSNKVTEKGKYVELRCDPISGHTALYWYRQSLGQGPEFLIYFQGTGAADDSGLPNDRFFAVRPEGSVSTLKIQRTERGDSAVYLCASSLGKVHEQFFGPGTRLTVL.

The genes are TRBV7-2 and TRBJ2-1, with TRBD1 identical over 7 bases. Germline V CDR1 and CDR2: SGHTA, FQGNSA. V lost 3 bases and J lost 6; bases outside the gene matches: 11. This CDR3 contains 16 residues. The DNA for the CDR3 is TGTGCCAGCAGCTTCACCTCAGGGGGTCGAGGCAATGAGCAGTTCTTC. It translates to CASSFTSGGRGNEQFF.